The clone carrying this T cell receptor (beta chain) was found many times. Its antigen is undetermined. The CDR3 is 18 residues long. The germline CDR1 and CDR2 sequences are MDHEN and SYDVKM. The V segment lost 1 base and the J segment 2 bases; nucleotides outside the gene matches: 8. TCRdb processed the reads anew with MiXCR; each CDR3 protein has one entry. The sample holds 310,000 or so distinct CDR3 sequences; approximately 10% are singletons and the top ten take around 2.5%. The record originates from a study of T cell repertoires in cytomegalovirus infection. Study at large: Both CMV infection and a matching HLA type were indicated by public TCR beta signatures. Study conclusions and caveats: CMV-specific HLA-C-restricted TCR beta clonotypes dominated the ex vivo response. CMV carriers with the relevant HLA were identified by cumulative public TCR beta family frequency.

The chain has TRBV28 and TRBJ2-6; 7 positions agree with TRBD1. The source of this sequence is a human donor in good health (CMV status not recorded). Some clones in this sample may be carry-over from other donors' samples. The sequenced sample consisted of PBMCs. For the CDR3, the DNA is TGTGCCAGCAGTTTATTATCACGGGGACAGACTGGGGCCAACGTCCTGACTTTC. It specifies CASSLLSRGQTGANVLTF. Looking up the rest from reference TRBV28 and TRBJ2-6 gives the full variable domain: DVKVTQSSRYLVKRTGEKVFLECVQDMDHENMFWYRQDPGLGLRLIYFSYDVKMKEKGDIPEGYSVSREKKERFSLILESASTNQTSMYLCASSLLSRGQTGANVLTFGAGSRLTVL.